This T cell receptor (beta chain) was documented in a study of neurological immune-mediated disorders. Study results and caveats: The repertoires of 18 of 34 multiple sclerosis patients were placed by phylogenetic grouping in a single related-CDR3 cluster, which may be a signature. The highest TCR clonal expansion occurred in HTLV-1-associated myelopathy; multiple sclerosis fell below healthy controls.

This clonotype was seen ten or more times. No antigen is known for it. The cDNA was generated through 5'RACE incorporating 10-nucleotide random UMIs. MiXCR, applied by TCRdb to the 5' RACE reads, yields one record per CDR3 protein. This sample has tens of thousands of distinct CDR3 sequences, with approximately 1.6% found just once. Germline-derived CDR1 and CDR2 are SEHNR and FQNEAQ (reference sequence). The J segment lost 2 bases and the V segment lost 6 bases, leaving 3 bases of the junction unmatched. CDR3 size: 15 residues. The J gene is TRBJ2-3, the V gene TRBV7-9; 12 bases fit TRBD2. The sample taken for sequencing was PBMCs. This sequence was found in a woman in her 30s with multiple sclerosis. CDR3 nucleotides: TGTGCCAGCAGGGGGACTAGCGGGTACACAGATACGCAGTATTTT. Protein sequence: CASRGTSGYTDTQYF.